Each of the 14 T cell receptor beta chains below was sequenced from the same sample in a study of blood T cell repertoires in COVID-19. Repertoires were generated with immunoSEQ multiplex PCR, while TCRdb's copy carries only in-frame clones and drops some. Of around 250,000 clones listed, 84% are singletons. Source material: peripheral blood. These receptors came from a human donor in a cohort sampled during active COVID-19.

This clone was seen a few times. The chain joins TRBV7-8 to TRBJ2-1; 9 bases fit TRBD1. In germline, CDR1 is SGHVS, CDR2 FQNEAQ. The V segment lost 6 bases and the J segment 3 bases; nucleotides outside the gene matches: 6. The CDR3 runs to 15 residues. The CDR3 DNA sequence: TGTGCCAGCAGTTCCGGGACAGGGTACTACAATGAGCAGTTCTTC. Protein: CASSSGTGYYNEQFF.

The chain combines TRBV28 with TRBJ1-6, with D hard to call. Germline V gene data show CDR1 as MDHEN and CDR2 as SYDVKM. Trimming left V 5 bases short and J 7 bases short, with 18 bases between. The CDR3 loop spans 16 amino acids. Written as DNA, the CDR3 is TGTGCCAGCAGTCGAAGGCGTGGAGTTGTGAATTCACCCCTCCACTTT. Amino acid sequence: CASSRRRGVVNSPLHF.

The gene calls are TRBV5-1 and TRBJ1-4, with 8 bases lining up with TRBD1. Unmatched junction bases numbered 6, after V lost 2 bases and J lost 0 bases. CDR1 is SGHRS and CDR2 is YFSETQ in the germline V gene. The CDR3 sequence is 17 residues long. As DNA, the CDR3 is TGCGCCAGCAGCTTCTCCGGACAGGGCACAACTAATGAAAAACTGTTTTTT. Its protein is CASSFSGQGTTNEKLFF.

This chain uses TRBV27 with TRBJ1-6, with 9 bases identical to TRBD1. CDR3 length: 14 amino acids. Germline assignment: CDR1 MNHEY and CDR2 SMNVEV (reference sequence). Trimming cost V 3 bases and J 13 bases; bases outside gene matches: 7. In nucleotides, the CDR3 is TGTGCCAGCAGTTTGACAGGGGGAGGTTGGCCCCTCCACTTT. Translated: CASSLTGGGWPLHF.

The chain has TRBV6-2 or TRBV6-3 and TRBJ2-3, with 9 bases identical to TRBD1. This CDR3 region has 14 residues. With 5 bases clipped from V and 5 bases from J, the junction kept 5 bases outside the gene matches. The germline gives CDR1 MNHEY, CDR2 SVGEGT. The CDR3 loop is CASSDYRGRDTQYF. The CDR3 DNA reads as TGTGCCAGCAGTGACTACAGGGGGCGAGATACGCAGTATTTT.

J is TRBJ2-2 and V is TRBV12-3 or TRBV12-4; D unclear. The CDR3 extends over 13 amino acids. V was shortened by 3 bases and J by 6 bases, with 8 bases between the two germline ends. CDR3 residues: CASSFIVPGELFF. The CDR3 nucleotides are TGTGCCAGCAGTTTTATAGTTCCCGGGGAGCTGTTTTTT.

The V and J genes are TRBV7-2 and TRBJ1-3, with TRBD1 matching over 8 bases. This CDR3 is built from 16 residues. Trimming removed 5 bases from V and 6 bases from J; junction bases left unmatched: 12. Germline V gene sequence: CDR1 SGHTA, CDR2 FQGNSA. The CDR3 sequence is CASSVPQGGTENTIYF. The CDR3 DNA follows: TGTGCCAGCAGCGTACCACAGGGGGGAACTGAAAACACCATATATTTT.

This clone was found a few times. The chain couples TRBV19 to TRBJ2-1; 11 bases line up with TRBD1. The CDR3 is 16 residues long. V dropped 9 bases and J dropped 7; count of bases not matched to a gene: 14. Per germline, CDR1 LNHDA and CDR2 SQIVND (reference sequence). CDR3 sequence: CASTPLGTGGRNEQFF. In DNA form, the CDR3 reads TGTGCCAGCACCCCTCTAGGGACAGGGGGACGGAATGAGCAGTTCTTC.

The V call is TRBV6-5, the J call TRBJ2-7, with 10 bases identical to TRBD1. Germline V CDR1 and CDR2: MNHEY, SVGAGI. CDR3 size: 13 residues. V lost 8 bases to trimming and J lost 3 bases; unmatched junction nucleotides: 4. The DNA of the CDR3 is TGTGCCAGCGGACAGGGGGTTAACTACGAGCAGTACTTC. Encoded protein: CASGQGVNYEQYF.

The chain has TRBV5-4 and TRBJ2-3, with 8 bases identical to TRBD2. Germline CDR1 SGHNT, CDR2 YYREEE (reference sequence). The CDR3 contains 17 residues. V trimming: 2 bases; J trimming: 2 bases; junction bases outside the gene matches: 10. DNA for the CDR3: TGTGCCAGCAGCTTTGCACCGGGACTAGTCCCCACAGATACGCAGTATTTT. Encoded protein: CASSFAPGLVPTDTQYF.

Here the CDR3 reads CASSLETGGWETQYF. The CDR3 DNA follows: TGTGCCAGCAGCTTGGAGACAGGGGGTTGGGAGACCCAGTACTTC. This sequence joins TRBV5-5 and TRBJ2-5; 9 bases are a match to TRBD1. After removal of 0 bases from V and 5 bases from J, the junction contained 5 bases not matched to a gene. Germline V gene sequence: CDR1 SGHKS, CDR2 YYEKEE (reference sequence). There are 15 residues in the CDR3. Filled out from reference TRBV5-5 and TRBJ2-5, the complete variable domain reads DAGVTQSPTHLIKTRGQQVTLRCSPISGHKSVSWYQQVLGQGPQFIFQYYEKEERGRGNFPDRFSARQFPNYSSELNVNALLLGDSALYLCASSLETGGWETQYFGPGTRLLVL.

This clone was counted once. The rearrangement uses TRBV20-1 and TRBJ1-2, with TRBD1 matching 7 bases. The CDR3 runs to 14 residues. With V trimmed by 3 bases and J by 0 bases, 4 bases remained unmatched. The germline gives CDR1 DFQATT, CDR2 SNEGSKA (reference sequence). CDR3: CSASRQGSNYGYTF. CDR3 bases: TGCAGTGCTAGTAGACAGGGTTCTAACTATGGCTACACCTTC.

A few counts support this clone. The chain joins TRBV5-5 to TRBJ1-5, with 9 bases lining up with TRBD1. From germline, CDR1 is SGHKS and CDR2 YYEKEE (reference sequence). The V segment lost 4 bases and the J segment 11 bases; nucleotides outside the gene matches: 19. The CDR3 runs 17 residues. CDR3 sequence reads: CASSVPGQGLGQEAQHF. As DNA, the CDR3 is TGTGCCAGCAGCGTGCCGGGACAGGGACTCGGTCAGGAGGCCCAGCATTTT.

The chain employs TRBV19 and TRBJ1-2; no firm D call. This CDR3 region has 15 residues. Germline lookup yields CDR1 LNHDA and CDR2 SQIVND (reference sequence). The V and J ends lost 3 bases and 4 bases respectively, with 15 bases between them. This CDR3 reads CASSIGGLYGYGYTF. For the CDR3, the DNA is TGTGCCAGTAGTATTGGAGGGTTGTATGGCTATGGCTACACCTTC.